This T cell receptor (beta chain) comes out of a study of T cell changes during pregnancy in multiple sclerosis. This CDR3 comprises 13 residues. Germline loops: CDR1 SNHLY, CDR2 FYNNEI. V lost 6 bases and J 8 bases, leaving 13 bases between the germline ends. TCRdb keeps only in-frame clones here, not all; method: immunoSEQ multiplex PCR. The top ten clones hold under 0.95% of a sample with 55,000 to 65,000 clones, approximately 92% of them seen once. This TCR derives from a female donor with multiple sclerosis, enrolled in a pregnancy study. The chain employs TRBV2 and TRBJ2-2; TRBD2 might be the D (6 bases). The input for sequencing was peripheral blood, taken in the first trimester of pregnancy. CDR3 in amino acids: CASRREAEGELFF. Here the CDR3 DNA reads TGTGCCAGCAGGCGGGAAGCAGAAGGGGAGCTGTTTTTT.